The clone carrying this T cell receptor beta chain was found a few times. This sample was included in a study of cytomegalovirus exposure and HLA in healthy donors. Germline V gene data show CDR1 as SGHTA and CDR2 as FQGTGA. This CDR3 has 15 residues. V gave up 5 bases and J gave up 5 bases; unmatched junction bases: 3. Researchers ran the PCR with 60 Vbeta and 13 Jbeta primers. Measured with immunoSEQ multiplex PCR; TCRdb has only the in-frame clones, and not every one. The sample shows about 130,000 clones, approximately 82% of them seen only once. The TCR sequence derives from a man aged 45-60 years in good health and CMV-seronegative. Sequenced input: PBMCs. The chain carries TRBV7-3 and TRBJ2-2; 12 positions match TRBD2. This chain's CDR3 is CASSPLAGGTGELFF. The CDR3 DNA follows: TGTGCCAGCAGCCCCCTAGCGGGAGGGACCGGGGAGCTGTTTTTT.